The T cell receptor beta chain described here comes from a study of blood T cell repertoires in COVID-19 (dated by TCRdb to 2018 to 2020). Looking at the study overall: Samples from collaborators originated in the United States, Italy and Spain and spanned both the acute and convalescent phases of COVID-19. A freely available public database, intended as a resource for researchers studying the immune response to SARS-CoV-2, is where the repertoires were released. The prospective study material was composed of cDNA or gDNA derived from T cells, B-cell-depleted T cells, or PBMCs. Subjects who had been exposed to COVID-19, were actively infected with it, or had recovered from it provided the deeply sampled blood TCRbeta repertoires that made up the dataset. Where available, HLA class I and class II types were taken from metadata supplied by the sample provider and were not determined by assay-based typing. The sample metadata nearly always contained a de-identified subject ID, COVID-19 status, age in years and sex. Samples were obtained from the ongoing ImmuneRACE study (first 160 participants) and from over 1,000 subjects provided by 6 global collaborators.

Turning to this clone: Its antigen specificity is not known. Per-nucleotide qualities are absent, and no much larger clonotype sits a single base away.

Each collaborating institution followed its own protocols to collect whole blood in K2EDTA tubes. Collaborator samples were shipped for TCRbeta analysis as frozen whole blood, isolated PBMCs, or DNA extracted from either sample type. Study-wide conclusions, independent of this receptor: The quantity of clinical and demographic metadata differed by source and by participant and was supplied without curation.

Via the germline V gene, CDR1 is SGHRS and CDR2 YFSETQ. V is shortened by 0 bases, J by 8 bases, and the region joining them spans 15 bases. Its CDR3 holds 15 amino acids, cysteine through phenylalanine. Only the CDR3 DNA is retained, 45 bases long and in frame from the first base. TCRbeta CDR3 regions were amplified from genomic DNA by means of the immunoSEQ Assay, a bias-controlled multiplex PCR. The authors' pipeline ran thus. The number of nucleated cells in each sample was estimated from the amplification of reference gene primers within the assay. To quantify the absolute abundance of each unique TCRbeta CDR3 rearrangement, sequence reads were collapsed and filtered. For each sample, productive Simpson clonality was calculated as the square root of Simpson's diversity index over productive rearrangements. TCRdb stores this immuneACCESS table with in-frame sequences only. Part of the clones is absent; in the studies checked, under half of the shortfall reflects unresolved V genes, and no reason is known for the rest. V and J calls and clone size are given by that table; D and trimming were obtained from the DNA. The sample contains fewer than 250,000 clones, approximately 81% of them found a single time. About 10% of the sample is held by the ten biggest clonotypes.

Sequencing used peripheral blood. This clonotype originated in a woman at least 80 years old with acute or convalescent COVID-19. The receptor chain draws on TRBV5-1 and TRBJ2-1; no D gene call is confident. The DNA reads as follows: TGCGCCAGCAGCTTGGAAATGGTGAGATCGGATGAGCAGTTCTTC. Translated, it gives CASSLEMVRSDEQFF.